The TCR beta chain under discussion was sequenced for a study of cytomegalovirus exposure and HLA in healthy donors. A note on this clone: As yet, its antigen is unknown.

Use of 60 Vbeta and 13 Jbeta primers characterized the PCR. Some clones are missing from TCRdb's copy, which holds only in-frame ones; the method was immunoSEQ multiplex PCR. Found here are roughly 140,000 clones, over 60% of them singletons; the top ten hold over 0.6%. CDR3 size: 16 residues. Trimming at V came to 6 bases and at J to 2 bases, leaving 12 bases not matched to a gene. Per the germline V gene, CDR1 is LNHDA and CDR2 is SQIVND (reference sequence). General study points: A missense DCLRE1C variant was associated with V- and J-gene trimming of TCR beta chains in a later analysis, and an independent cohort replicated the association. In vitro confirmation showed three CMV-associated chains to be CMV antigen specific.

Sequencing input: PBMCs. The chain combines TRBV19 with TRBJ1-2; 7 bases align to TRBD1. This receptor was taken from a male donor in good health and CMV-seronegative. The DNA for the CDR3 is TGTGCCAGTAGCGTCTTAGTCGGACAGGCGAACTATGGCTACACCTTC. Amino acid sequence: CASSVLVGQANYGYTF.